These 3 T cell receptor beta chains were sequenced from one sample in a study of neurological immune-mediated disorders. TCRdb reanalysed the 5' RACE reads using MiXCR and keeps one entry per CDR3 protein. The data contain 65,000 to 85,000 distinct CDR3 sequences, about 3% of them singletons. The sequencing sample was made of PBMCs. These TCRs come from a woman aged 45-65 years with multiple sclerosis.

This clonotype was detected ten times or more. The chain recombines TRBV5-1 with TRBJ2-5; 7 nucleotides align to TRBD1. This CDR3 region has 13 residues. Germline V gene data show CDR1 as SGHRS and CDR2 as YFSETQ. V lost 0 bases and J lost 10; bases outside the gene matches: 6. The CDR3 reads CASSLDPQGDQYF. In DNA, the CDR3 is TGCGCCAGCAGCTTGGACCCGCAGGGGGACCAGTACTTC.

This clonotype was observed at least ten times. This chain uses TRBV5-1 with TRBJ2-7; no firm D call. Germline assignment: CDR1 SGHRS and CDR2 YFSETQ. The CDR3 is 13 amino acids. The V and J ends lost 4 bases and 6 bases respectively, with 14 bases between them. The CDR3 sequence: CASSRAPRGEQYF. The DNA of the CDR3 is TGCGCCAGCAGCCGGGCCCCCAGAGGCGAGCAGTACTTC.

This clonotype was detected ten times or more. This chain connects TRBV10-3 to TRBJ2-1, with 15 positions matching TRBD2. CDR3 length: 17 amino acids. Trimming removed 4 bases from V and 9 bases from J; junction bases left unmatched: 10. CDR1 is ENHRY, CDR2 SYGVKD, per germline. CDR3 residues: CAISGARTSGRAFEQFF. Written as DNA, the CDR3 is TGTGCCATCAGTGGGGCCCGGACTAGCGGGAGGGCCTTTGAGCAGTTCTTC.